What follows are 19 T cell receptor beta chains derived from one specimen sequenced in a study of blood T cell repertoires in COVID-19 (TCRdb year 2020). The library was made by the immunoSEQ multiplex PCR assay. TCRdb obtained this table from immuneACCESS and retained in-frame rearrangements with V and J assigned. These tables miss some clones; where compared with another copy, unresolved V genes account for less than half of the shortfall, and the remainder is unexplained. This sample has approximately 36,000 clones in its table, and almost 90% of those were observed once. The ten biggest clones cover less than 30% of the sample. Sequences were obtained from peripheral blood. The origin of the receptors is a man in his 60s with active or convalescent COVID-19.

CDR3 bases: TGTGCCAGCAGCCCTATAGAAGCCGACAGGTACTACGAGCAGTACTTC. Its protein product is CASSPIEADRYYEQYF. The V and J genes are TRBV7-9 and TRBJ2-7; possible D gene TRBD1, 6 bases. This CDR3 comprises 16 residues. Germline CDR1 reads SEHNR; CDR2 reads FQNEAQ (reference sequence). Trimming left V 5 bases short and J 3 bases short, with 20 bases between.

CDR3 in amino acids: CASSIAAENYGYTF. The CDR3 bases are TGTGCCAGTAGTATAGCGGCGGAGAACTATGGCTACACCTTC. The gene calls are TRBV19 and TRBJ1-2; D remains unclear. Looked up from germline, CDR1 is LNHDA and CDR2 is SQIVND (reference sequence). CDR3 length: 14 amino acids. Trimming removed 1 base from V and 2 bases from J, with 8 bases in between.

This clone was found a few times. This chain joins TRBV28 and TRBJ2-7; 9 bases map to TRBD1. Germline V gives CDR1 MDHEN, CDR2 SYDVKM. The CDR3 contains 19 residues. After removal of 1 base from V and 3 bases from J, the junction contained 16 bases not matched to a gene. CDR3 region: CASSLYPTTDRTGDYEQYF. CDR3 bases: TGTGCCAGCAGTTTATATCCAACCACCGATCGGACAGGGGACTACGAGCAGTACTTC.

This chain joins TRBV7-9 and TRBJ2-6; D remains ambiguous. This CDR3 has 16 residues. Trimming removed 1 base from V and 4 bases from J, with 11 bases in between. The V gene's germline CDR1 is SEHNR and CDR2 FQNEAQ (reference sequence). The CDR3 DNA follows: TGTGCCAGCAGCTTAGGACTGAACGCCGGGGCCAACGTCCTGACTTTC. It translates to CASSLGLNAGANVLTF.

The V gene is TRBV19, the J gene TRBJ2-1; 12 bases line up with TRBD2. Germline V gene lookup returns CDR1 LNHDA and CDR2 SQIVND (reference sequence). This CDR3 region has 17 residues. Germline trimming cut 8 bases from V and 5 bases from J; bases unmatched to any gene: 13. The CDR3 sequence is CASETSGRGRGNNEQFF. Here the CDR3 DNA reads TGTGCCAGTGAGACTAGCGGGAGAGGGAGGGGAAACAATGAGCAGTTCTTC. Full variable domain (rest looked up from reference TRBV19 and TRBJ2-1): DGGITQSPKYLFRKEGQNVTLSCEQNLNHDAMYWYRQDPGQGLRLIYYSQIVNDFQKGDIAEGYSVSREKKESFPLTVTSAQKNPTAFYLCASETSGRGRGNNEQFFGPGTRLTVL.

This chain connects TRBV10-2 to TRBJ2-2; no clear D. V lost 8 bases and J 7 bases, leaving 8 bases between the germline ends. The CDR3 consists of 11 residues. Per germline, CDR1 WSHSY and CDR2 SAAADI. CDR3: CASLSYGELFF. In DNA form, the CDR3 reads TGCGCCAGCCTTTCCTACGGGGAGCTGTTTTTT.

The J gene is TRBJ1-5, the V gene TRBV7-8; TRBD1 matches at 8 bases. Germline CDR1 is SGHVS and CDR2 is FQNEAQ. This CDR3 is 17 amino acids long. Trimming removed 5 bases from V and 4 bases from J; junction bases left unmatched: 13. CDR3 in DNA: TGTGCCAGCAGCCGCGACAGGGGTGAAGAGGGTAATCAGCCCCAGCATTTT. Translation: CASSRDRGEEGNQPQHF.

The chain carries TRBV5-1 and TRBJ2-7, with 8 bases matching TRBD1. CDR1 is SGHRS, CDR2 YFSETQ, per germline. The CDR3 is made up of 14 amino acids. V was clipped by 4 bases and J by 7 bases; unmatched bases: 10. The CDR3: CASSDGQGVGEQYF. CDR3 coding DNA: TGCGCCAGCAGCGATGGACAGGGAGTAGGGGAGCAGTACTTC.

The chain has TRBV4-2 and TRBJ1-2; the match to TRBD1 covers 7 bases. The V gene end was trimmed by 1 base and the J gene end by 5 bases; junction bases not matched to a gene: 10. This CDR3 contains 16 residues. Germline loops: CDR1 LGHNA, CDR2 YNFKEQ. CDR3 DNA sequence: TGTGCCAGCAGCCAAGGGACAGGACAGACCGAGTATGGCTACACCTTC. Translation gives CASSQGTGQTEYGYTF.

V and J are TRBV7-9 and TRBJ1-2, with no clear D. The germline gives CDR1 SEHNR, CDR2 FQNEAQ (reference sequence). The CDR3 is 14 residues long. Deletions cut 1 base from V and 8 bases from J, with 14 bases between. The CDR3, as DNA: TGTGCCAGCAGCTTAGTCGTGGGAGCCGGAGGCTACACCTTC. It encodes CASSLVVGAGGYTF.

The genes are TRBV7-9 and TRBJ2-3; TRBD2 matches 14 bases. Germline V gene data show CDR1 as SEHNR and CDR2 as FQNEAQ (reference sequence). V lost 4 bases and J lost 6; bases outside the gene matches: 6. This CDR3 is 16 amino acids long. In nucleotides, the CDR3 is TGTGCCAGCAGCTCCAGGACTAGCGGGAGGAGCGATACGCAGTATTTT. As protein: CASSSRTSGRSDTQYF.

This clone turned up a few times. The J gene is TRBJ2-7, the V gene TRBV9; possibly TRBD1 for D (6 bases). CDR1 and CDR2 from the germline V gene are SGDLS and YYNGEE. The length of the CDR3 is 13 residues. V gave up 4 bases and J gave up 2 bases, with 10 bases separating them. Here the CDR3 DNA reads TGTGCCAGCAGCCGGACAGACACCTACGAGCAGTACTTC. This sequence encodes CASSRTDTYEQYF.

The rearrangement uses TRBV7-6 and TRBJ2-1; D ambiguous. This CDR3 has 16 residues. The V and J ends lost 6 bases and 3 bases respectively, with 18 bases between them. Germline V gene sequence: CDR1 SGHVS, CDR2 FNYEAQ. The DNA of the CDR3 is TGTGCCAGCAGTCTGGAGACTCCCGCTGGCTACAATGAGCAGTTCTTC. Protein: CASSLETPAGYNEQFF. Full variable domain (rest looked up from reference TRBV7-6 and TRBJ2-1): GAGVSQSPRYKVTKRGQDVALRCDPISGHVSLYWYRQALGQGPEFLTYFNYEAQQDKSGLPNDRFSAERPEGSISTLTIQRTEQRDSAMYRCASSLETPAGYNEQFFGPGTRLTVL.

The chain uses TRBV19 and TRBJ2-3; 9 nucleotides agree with TRBD1. The CDR3 is 19 amino acids. Germline V gene data show CDR1 as LNHDA and CDR2 as SQIVND (reference sequence). V was pared by 9 bases and J by 2 bases, with 21 bases of the junction left unmatched. Here the CDR3 DNA reads TGTGCCAGAACCACGAGTTTTGTCACGGACAGGGGTCCCACAGATACGCAGTATTTT. This encodes CARTTSFVTDRGPTDTQYF.

This chain joins TRBV6-5 and TRBJ2-4; D might be TRBD2 (6 bases). Trimming removed 8 bases from V and 7 bases from J, with 9 bases in between. The germline V gene has CDR1 MNHEY and CDR2 SVGAGI. This CDR3 is 11 amino acids long. Here the CDR3 reads CASSGGNIQYF. As DNA, the CDR3 is TGTGCCAGCTCCGGGGGTAACATTCAGTACTTC.

Judged by abundance, this clone is large (0.1 to 1%). This chain connects TRBV28 to TRBJ1-1, with D maybe TRBD1 (6 bases). The V gene's germline CDR1 is MDHEN and CDR2 SYDVKM. The CDR3 extends over 13 amino acids. V gave up 5 bases and J gave up 3 bases, with 10 bases separating them. The CDR3 bases are TGTGCCAGCAGTATGCAGGGGTACACTGAAGCTTTCTTT. Its protein is CASSMQGYTEAFF.

The chain recombines TRBV5-4 with TRBJ2-7; 10 nucleotides agree with TRBD1. CDR1 SGHNT and CDR2 YYREEE come from the germline V gene (reference sequence). The CDR3 totals 17 residues. V lost 4 bases to trimming and J lost 4 bases; unmatched junction nucleotides: 14. CDR3 amino acids: CASSIRQGAGFPYEQYF. The CDR3 coding sequence is TGTGCCAGCAGCATACGACAGGGGGCGGGGTTTCCTTACGAGCAGTACTTC.

The gene calls are TRBV9 and TRBJ2-5; 11 positions agree with TRBD2. The CDR3 runs 14 residues. Trimming cost V 5 bases and J 5 bases; bases outside gene matches: 5. CDR1 is SGDLS and CDR2 is YYNGEE in the germline V gene. In nucleotides, the CDR3 is TGTGCCAGCAGTCTCCGGACTAGCGGGGAGACCCAGTACTTC. Translation: CASSLRTSGETQYF.

V gene TRBV11-3 combines with J gene TRBJ2-1; possibly TRBD2 for D (6 bases). The CDR3 runs 15 residues. Germline-derived CDR1 and CDR2 are SGHNT and YENEEA. V lost 0 bases and J 7 bases, leaving 13 bases between the germline ends. The DNA for the CDR3 is TGTGCCAGCAGCTTAGAGGGGGGTCCAGAGAATGAGCAGTTCTTC. This sequence encodes CASSLEGGPENEQFF.